Shown below are 13 T cell receptor beta chains from a single sample sequenced in a study of blood T cells in healthy people across ages. A sample-barcoded 5' primer and a J-beta primer mix were used in a second PCR of roughly 7 to 12 cycles. A single record per CDR3 protein comes from TCRdb applying MiXCR to the 5' RACE reads. The sample has hundreds of thousands of distinct CDR3 sequences, 25% to 30% seen once. The sample was blood. Receptors were obtained from a woman aged 80 or older in good health.

The chain couples TRBV20-1 to TRBJ2-7; D may match TRBD1 or TRBD2 (5 bases each). V lost 0 bases, J lost 3 bases, and 9 bases lay in between. The germline V gene encodes CDR1 DFQATT and CDR2 SNEGSKA (reference sequence). This CDR3 contains 13 residues. CDR3 loop: CSARDGGFYEQYF. The CDR3 DNA sequence: TGCAGTGCTAGAGATGGGGGTTTCTACGAGCAGTACTTC.

This clonotype appeared many times. The chain uses TRBV10-3 and TRBJ2-5; D is possibly TRBD1 (5 bases). Germline assignment: CDR1 ENHRY and CDR2 SYGVKD. V was clipped by 2 bases and J by 5 bases, with 6 bases between them. The CDR3 spans 12 residues. The CDR3 DNA reads TGTGCCATCAGTGAGCCAGGGGAGACCCAGTACTTC. It encodes CAISEPGETQYF.

This clonotype came up a few times. The CDR3 DNA follows: TGTGCCAGCGCCGCAGGAGGTGTGAACACTGAAGCTTTCTTT. Its protein product is CASAAGGVNTEAFF. The gene calls are TRBV28 and TRBJ1-1, with D hard to call. This CDR3 is built from 14 residues. Per germline, CDR1 MDHEN and CDR2 SYDVKM. The V gene lost 8 bases and the J gene lost 0 bases, with 13 bases spanning the gap.

There are a few counts of this clonotype. The chain's CDR3 is CASSPNVGAYEQYF. The CDR3 coding sequence is TGCGCCAGCAGCCCCAACGTGGGGGCCTACGAGCAGTACTTC. The chain recombines TRBV5-1 with TRBJ2-7; D may correspond to TRBD1 or TRBD2 (5 bases each). Germline V gene lookup returns CDR1 SGHRS and CDR2 YFSETQ. There are 14 residues in the CDR3. V was clipped by 4 bases and J by 2 bases, with 13 bases between them.

This chain joins TRBV20-1 and TRBJ2-7; D unresolved. This CDR3 region has 11 residues. Germline V gives CDR1 DFQATT, CDR2 SNEGSKA (reference sequence). Trimming removed 6 bases from V and 6 bases from J, with 12 bases in between. This CDR3 is CSANPSSEQYF. Here the CDR3 DNA reads TGCAGTGCCAACCCGTCGTCCGAGCAGTACTTC.

This clonotype was counted at least ten times. The chain links TRBV29-1 to TRBJ2-5, with TRBD1 matching 8 bases. V lost 6 bases and J lost 5; bases outside the gene matches: 11. The CDR3 totals 14 residues. Per the germline V gene, CDR1 is SQVTM and CDR2 is ANQGSEA. CDR3 coding DNA: TGCAGCGTCCCAGGGGGCGGAGTGGGGGAGACCCAGTACTTC. Protein product: CSVPGGGVGETQYF.

This chain connects TRBV20-1 to TRBJ2-5, with TRBD1 as a possible D gene (6 bases). V dropped 7 bases and J dropped 5 bases, with 11 bases sitting between them. CDR3 size: 11 residues. Germline CDR1 and CDR2: DFQATT and SNEGSKA (reference sequence). The CDR3 region has the DNA TGCAGTGTGGGGGCAGGGGAGACCCAGTACTTC. This translates into CSVGAGETQYF.

This clonotype was seen more than once but under ten times. The chain joins TRBV5-1 to TRBJ1-1, with a possible D match to TRBD1 (5 bases). Between the trimmed V and J ends, which lost 1 base and 7 bases, there was a span of 14 bases. Per germline, CDR1 SGHRS and CDR2 YFSETQ. The CDR3 has 14 residues. CDR3 sequence reads: CASSLNGGYGEAFF. CDR3 DNA sequence: TGCGCCAGCAGCTTGAACGGGGGTTATGGTGAAGCTTTCTTT.

This clonotype showed up many times. This sequence joins TRBV28 and TRBJ2-3, with a possible D match to TRBD1 (5 bases). From germline, CDR1 is MDHEN and CDR2 SYDVKM. The length of the CDR3 is 20 residues. V was shortened by 3 bases and J by 2 bases, with 27 bases between the two germline ends. The CDR3 DNA reads TGTGCCAGCAGTTTCACGAGACGGTCTCTGTCGTCTGGACACACAGATACGCAGTATTTT. Translation: CASSFTRRSLSSGHTDTQYF.

The J gene is TRBJ2-5, the V gene TRBV20-1, with TRBD2 matching 16 bases. The CDR3 has 17 amino acids. Germline-derived CDR1 and CDR2 are DFQATT and SNEGSKA (reference sequence). The V and J ends lost 2 bases and 11 bases, in that order; junction bases with no gene match: 14. CDR3 in DNA: TGCAGTGCTAGATTTTCCGGGACTAGCGGGGGGGCAGTGGAGCAGTACTTC. Amino acids: CSARFSGTSGGAVEQYF.

This clonotype was detected ten times or more. J is TRBJ1-4 and V is TRBV10-3; D remains unclear. V gave up 3 bases and J gave up 1 base, with 6 bases separating them. CDR3 size: 14 residues. Per germline, CDR1 ENHRY and CDR2 SYGVKD. This CDR3 is CAISEPGTNEKLFF. The DNA of the CDR3 is TGTGCCATCAGTGAACCGGGAACTAATGAAAAACTGTTTTTT.

There are a few counts of this clonotype. The chain uses TRBV6-5 and TRBJ1-5; tentatively, D is TRBD1 (6 bases). The CDR3 has 13 amino acids. The germline V and J ends were trimmed by 9 bases and 7 bases, with 16 bases remaining between them. Germline CDR1 is MNHEY and CDR2 is SVGAGI. The CDR3 bases are TGTGCCAGTAGAGGGGGGGCCTGGCAGCCCCAGCATTTT. This sequence encodes CASRGGAWQPQHF.

Comments on this clonotype: Since a much larger clone is just one base distant, this may be a read error. The chain carries TRBV12-3 or TRBV12-4 and TRBJ1-1, with D uncertain. This CDR3 is 13 amino acids long. In DNA form, the CDR3 reads TGTGCCAGCAGCCGACGCCTGAACACTGAAACTTTCTTT. Encoded protein: CASSRRLNTETFF.